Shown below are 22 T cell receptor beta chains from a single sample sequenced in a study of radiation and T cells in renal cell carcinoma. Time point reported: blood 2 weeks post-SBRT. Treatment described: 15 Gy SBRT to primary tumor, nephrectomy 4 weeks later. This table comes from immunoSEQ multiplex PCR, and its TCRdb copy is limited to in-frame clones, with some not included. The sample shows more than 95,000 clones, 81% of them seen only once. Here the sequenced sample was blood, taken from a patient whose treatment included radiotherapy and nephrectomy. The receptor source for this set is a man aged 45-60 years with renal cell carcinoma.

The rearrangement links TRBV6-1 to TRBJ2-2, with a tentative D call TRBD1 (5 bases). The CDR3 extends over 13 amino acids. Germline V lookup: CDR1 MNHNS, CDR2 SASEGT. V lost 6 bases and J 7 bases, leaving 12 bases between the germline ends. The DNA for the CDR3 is TGTGCCAGCAGCACAGGATCTCGCGGGGAGCTGTTTTTT. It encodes CASSTGSRGELFF.

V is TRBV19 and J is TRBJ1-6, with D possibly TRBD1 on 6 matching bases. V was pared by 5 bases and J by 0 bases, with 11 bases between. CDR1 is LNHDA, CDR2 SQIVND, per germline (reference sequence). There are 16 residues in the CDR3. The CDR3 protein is CASSPEGGSYNSPLHF. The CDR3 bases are TGTGCCAGTAGTCCCGAGGGGGGCTCCTATAATTCACCCCTCCACTTT.

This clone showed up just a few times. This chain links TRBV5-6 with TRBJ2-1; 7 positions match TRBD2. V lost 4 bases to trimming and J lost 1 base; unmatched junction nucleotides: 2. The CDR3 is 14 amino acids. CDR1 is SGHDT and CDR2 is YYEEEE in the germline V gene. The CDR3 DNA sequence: TGTGCCAGCAGCACGGGGGGTTCCTACAATGAGCAGTTCTTC. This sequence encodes CASSTGGSYNEQFF.

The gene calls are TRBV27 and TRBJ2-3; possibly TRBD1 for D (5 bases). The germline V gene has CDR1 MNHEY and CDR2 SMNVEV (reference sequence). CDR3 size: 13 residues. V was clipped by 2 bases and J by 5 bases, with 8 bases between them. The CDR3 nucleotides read TGTGCCAGCAGTTTACAGGGTATAGATACGCAGTATTTT. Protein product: CASSLQGIDTQYF.

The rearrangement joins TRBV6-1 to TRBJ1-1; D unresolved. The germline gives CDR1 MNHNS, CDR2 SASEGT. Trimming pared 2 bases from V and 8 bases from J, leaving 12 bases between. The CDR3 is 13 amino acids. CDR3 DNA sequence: TGTGCCAGCAGTGAACGAAACACCCCCGAAGCTTTCTTT. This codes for CASSERNTPEAFF.

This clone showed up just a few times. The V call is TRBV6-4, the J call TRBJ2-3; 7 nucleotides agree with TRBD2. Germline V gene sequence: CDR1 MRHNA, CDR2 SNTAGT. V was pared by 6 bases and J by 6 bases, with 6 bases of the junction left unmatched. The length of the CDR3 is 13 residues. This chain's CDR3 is CASSRREADTQYF. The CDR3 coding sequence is TGTGCCAGCAGCCGCCGGGAGGCTGATACGCAGTATTTT.

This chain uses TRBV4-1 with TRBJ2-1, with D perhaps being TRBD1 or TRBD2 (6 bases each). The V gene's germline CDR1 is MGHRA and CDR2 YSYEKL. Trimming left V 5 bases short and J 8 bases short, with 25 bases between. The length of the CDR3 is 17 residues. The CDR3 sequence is CASSDGLRGRPGDEQFF. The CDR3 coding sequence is TGCGCCAGCAGCGACGGCCTTAGGGGGAGGCCGGGCGATGAGCAGTTCTTC.

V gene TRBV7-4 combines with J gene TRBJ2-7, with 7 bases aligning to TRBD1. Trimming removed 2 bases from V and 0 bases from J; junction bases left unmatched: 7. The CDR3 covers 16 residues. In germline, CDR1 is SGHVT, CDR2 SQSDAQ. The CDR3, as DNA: TGTGCCAGCAGCTTAATTCGACAGGGTTTCTCCTACGAGCAGTACTTC. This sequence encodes CASSLIRQGFSYEQYF.

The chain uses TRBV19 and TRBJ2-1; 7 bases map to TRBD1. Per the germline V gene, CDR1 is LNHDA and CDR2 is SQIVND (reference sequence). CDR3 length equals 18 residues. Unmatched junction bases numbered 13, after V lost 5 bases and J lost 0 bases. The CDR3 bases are TGTGCCAGTAGTTCCCTCTCCCGGGGACAGAGCTCCTACAATGAGCAGTTCTTC. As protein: CASSSLSRGQSSYNEQFF.

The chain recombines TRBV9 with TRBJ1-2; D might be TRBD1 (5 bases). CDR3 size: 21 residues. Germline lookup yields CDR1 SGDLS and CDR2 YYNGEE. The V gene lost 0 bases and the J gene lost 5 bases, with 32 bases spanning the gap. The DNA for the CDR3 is TGTGCCAGCAGCGTAGCTAGGGGAGAGGGCTATGTTCGCCGGGGAGGGTATGGCTACACCTTC. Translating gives CASSVARGEGYVRRGGYGYTF. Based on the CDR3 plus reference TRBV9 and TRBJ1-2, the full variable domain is DSGVTQTPKHLITATGQRVTLRCSPRSGDLSVYWYQQSLDQGLQFLIQYYNGEERAKGNILERFSAQQFPDLHSELNLSSLELGDSALYFCASSVARGEGYVRRGGYGYTFGSGTRLTVV.

The CDR3 region is CASSYPRGSEAFF. In nucleotides, the CDR3 is TGTGCCAGCAGCTACCCTCGAGGTTCTGAAGCTTTCTTT. The chain couples TRBV7-9 to TRBJ1-1, with no clear D. The CDR3 extends over 13 amino acids. Germline V CDR1 and CDR2: SEHNR, FQNEAQ (reference sequence). The ends were cut back, 4 bases at V and 6 bases at J, with 12 bases in the middle.

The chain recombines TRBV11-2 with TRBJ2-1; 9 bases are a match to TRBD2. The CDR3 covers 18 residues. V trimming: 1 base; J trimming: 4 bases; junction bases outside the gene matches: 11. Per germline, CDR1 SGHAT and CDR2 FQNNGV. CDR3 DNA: TGTGCCAGCAGCTTAGGGTGGAGCGGCGGGAGGGGGTACAATGAGCAGTTCTTC. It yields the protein CASSLGWSGGRGYNEQFF.

CDR3 residues: CAAHGGQETQYF. As DNA, the CDR3 is TGTGCCGCGCATGGGGGCCAAGAGACCCAGTACTTC. This chain connects TRBV28 to TRBJ2-5; D tentatively fits TRBD1 or TRBD2 (5 bases each). Per germline, CDR1 MDHEN and CDR2 SYDVKM. Trimming took off 11 bases at V and 1 base at J, with 11 bases between the two ends. The CDR3 is 12 amino acids.

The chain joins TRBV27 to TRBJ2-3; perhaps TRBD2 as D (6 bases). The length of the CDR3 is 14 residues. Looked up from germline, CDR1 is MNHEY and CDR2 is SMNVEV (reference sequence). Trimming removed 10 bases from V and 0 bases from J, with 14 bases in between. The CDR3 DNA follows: TGTGCCACGAGGTTTCGGGGGAGCACAGATACGCAGTATTTT. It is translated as CATRFRGSTDTQYF.

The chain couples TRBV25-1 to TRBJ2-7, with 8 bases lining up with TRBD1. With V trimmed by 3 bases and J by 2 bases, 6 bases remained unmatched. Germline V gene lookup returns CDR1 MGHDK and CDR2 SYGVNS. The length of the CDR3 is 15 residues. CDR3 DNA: TGTGCCAGCAGTGATGACAGGGGTAGTCCCTACGAGCAGTACTTC. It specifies CASSDDRGSPYEQYF.

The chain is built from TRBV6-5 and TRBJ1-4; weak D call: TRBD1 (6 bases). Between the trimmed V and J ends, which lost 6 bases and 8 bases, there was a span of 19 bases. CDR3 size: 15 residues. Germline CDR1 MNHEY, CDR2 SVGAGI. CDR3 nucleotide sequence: TGTGCCAGCAGCCCCGGGACACTTGAAGGAGAAAAACTGTTTTTT. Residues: CASSPGTLEGEKLFF.

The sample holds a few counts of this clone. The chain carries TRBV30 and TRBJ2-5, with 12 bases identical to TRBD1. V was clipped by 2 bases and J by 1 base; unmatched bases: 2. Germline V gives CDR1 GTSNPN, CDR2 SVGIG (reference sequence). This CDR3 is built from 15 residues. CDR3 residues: CAWSPGQGAQETQYF. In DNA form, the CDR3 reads TGTGCCTGGAGTCCGGGACAGGGGGCCCAAGAGACCCAGTACTTC.

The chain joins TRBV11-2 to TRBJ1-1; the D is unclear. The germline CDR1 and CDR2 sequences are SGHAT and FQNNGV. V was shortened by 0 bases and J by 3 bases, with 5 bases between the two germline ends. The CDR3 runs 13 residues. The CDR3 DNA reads TGTGCCAGCAGCTTAGAAGGGCACACTGAAGCTTTCTTT. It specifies CASSLEGHTEAFF.

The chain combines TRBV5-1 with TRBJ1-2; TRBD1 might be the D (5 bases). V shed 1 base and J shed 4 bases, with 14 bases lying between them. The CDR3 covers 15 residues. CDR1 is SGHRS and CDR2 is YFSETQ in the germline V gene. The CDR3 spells CASSLSEGAGYGYTF. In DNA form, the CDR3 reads TGCGCCAGCAGCTTGTCAGAAGGGGCCGGCTATGGCTACACCTTC. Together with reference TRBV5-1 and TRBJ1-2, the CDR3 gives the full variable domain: KAGVTQTPRYLIKTRGQQVTLSCSPISGHRSVSWYQQTPGQGLQFLFEYFSETQRNKGNFPGRFSGRQFSNSRSEMNVSTLELGDSALYLCASSLSEGAGYGYTFGSGTRLTVV.

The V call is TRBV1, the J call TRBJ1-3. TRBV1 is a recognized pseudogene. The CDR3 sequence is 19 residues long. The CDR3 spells CTSSQDIFIVPYSGNTIYF. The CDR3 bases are TGCACCAGCAGCCAAGATATATTTATTGTCCCTTACTCTGGAAACACCATATATTTT.

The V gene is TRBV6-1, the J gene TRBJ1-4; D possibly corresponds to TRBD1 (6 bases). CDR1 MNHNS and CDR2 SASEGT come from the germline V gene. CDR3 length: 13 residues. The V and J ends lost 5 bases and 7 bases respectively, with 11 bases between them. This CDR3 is CASSRDIGEKLFF. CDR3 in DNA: TGTGCCAGCAGTCGGGACATCGGTGAAAAACTGTTTTTT.

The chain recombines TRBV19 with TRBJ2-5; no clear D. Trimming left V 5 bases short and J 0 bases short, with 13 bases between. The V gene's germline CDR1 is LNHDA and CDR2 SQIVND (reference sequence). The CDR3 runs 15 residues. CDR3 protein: CASSALQTHQETQYF. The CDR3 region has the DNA TGTGCCAGTAGTGCCCTCCAGACGCACCAAGAGACCCAGTACTTC.